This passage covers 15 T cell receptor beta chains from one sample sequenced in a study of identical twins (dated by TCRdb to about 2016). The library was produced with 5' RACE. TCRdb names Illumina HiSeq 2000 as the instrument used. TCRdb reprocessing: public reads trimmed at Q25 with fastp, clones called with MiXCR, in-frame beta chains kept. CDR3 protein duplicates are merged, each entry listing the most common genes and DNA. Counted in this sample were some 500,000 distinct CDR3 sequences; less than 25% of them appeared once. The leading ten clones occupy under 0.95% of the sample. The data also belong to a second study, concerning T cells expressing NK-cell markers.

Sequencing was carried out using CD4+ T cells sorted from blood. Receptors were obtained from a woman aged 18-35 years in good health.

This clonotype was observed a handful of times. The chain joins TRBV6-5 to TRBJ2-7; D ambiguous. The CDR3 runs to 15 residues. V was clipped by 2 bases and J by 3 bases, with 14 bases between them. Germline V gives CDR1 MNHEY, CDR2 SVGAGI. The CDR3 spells CASSYRGSHGYEQYF. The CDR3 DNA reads TGTGCCAGCAGTTACCGAGGTAGCCACGGCTACGAGCAGTACTTC.

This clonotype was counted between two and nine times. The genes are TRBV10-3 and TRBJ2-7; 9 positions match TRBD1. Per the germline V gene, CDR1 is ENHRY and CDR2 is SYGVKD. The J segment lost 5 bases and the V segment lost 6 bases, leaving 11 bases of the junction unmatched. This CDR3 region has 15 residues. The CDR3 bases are TGTGCCATCAGCTTTCTGACAGGGGGTCTCAACGAGCAGTACTTC. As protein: CAISFLTGGLNEQYF.

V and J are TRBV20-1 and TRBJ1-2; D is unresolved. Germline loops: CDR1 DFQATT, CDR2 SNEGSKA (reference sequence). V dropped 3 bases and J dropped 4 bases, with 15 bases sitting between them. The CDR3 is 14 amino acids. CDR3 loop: CSASKPPKPYGYTF. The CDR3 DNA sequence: TGCAGTGCTAGTAAGCCTCCGAAGCCCTATGGCTACACCTTC.

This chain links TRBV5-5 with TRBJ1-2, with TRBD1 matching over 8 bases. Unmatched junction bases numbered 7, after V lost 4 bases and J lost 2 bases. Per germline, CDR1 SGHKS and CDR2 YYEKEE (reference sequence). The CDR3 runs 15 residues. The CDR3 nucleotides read TGTGCCAGCAGCGAGCAGGGGGCGCGGAACTATGGCTACACCTTC. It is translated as CASSEQGARNYGYTF. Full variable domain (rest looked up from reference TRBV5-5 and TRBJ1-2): DAGVTQSPTHLIKTRGQQVTLRCSPISGHKSVSWYQQVLGQGPQFIFQYYEKEERGRGNFPDRFSARQFPNYSSELNVNALLLGDSALYLCASSEQGARNYGYTFGSGTRLTVV.

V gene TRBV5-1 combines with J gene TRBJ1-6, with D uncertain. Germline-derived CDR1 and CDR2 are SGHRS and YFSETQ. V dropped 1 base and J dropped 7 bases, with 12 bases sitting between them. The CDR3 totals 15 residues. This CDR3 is CASSLLGQINSPLHF. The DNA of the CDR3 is TGCGCCAGCAGCTTGTTGGGTCAGATCAATTCACCCCTCCACTTT.

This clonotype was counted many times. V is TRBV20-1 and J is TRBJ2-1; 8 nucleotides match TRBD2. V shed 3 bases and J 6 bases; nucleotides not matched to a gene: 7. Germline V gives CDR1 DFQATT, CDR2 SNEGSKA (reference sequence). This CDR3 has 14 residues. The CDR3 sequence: CSASRAGVGNEQFF. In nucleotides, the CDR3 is TGCAGTGCTAGTCGAGCGGGAGTGGGCAATGAGCAGTTCTTC.

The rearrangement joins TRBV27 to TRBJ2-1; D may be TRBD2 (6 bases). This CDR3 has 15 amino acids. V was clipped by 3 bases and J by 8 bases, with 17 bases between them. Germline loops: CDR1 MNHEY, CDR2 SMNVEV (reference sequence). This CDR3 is CASSFRSGVVDEQFF. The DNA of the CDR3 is TGTGCCAGCAGTTTTAGATCGGGAGTAGTCGATGAGCAGTTCTTC.

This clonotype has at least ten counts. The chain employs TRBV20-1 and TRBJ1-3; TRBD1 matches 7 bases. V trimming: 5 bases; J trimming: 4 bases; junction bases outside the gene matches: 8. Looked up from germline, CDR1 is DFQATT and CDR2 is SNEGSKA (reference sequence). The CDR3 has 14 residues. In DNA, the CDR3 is TGCAGTGCTCGCTTGACGGGACAGGGAAACACCATATATTTT. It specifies CSARLTGQGNTIYF.

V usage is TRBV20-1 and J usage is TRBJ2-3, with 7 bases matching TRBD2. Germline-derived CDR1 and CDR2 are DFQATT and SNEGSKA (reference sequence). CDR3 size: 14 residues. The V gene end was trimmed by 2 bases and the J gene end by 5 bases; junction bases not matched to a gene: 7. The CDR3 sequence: CSARSAGTLDTQYF. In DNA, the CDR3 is TGCAGTGCTAGATCAGCGGGAACCTTAGATACGCAGTATTTT.

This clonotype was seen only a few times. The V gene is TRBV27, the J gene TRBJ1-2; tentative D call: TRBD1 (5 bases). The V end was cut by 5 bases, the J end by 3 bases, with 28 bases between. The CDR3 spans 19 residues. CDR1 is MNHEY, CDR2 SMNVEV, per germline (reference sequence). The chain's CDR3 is CASSPRVRPRGGGDYGYTF. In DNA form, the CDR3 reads TGTGCCAGCAGTCCCCGGGTAAGGCCCCGGGGCGGTGGAGACTATGGCTACACCTTC.

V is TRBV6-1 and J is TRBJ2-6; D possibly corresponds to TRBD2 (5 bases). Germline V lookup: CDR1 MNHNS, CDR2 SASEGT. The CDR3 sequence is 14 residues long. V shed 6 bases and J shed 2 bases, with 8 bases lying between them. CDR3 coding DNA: TGTGCCAGCAGGGGAGCAACTGGGGCCAACGTCCTGACTTTC. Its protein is CASRGATGANVLTF.

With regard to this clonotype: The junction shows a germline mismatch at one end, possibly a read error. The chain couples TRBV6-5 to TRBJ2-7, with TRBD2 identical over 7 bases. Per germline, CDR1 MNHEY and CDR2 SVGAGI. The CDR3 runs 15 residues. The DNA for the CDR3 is TGTGCCTGCAGTAACCCTAGCGGAGATACCTACGAGCAGTACTTC. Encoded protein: CACSNPSGDTYEQYF.

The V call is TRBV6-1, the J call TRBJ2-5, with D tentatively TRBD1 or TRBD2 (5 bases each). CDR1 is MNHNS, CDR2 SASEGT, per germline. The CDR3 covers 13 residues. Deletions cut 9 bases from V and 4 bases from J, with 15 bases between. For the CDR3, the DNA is TGTGCCAGTGTTCGGGGCCGAGGAGAGACCCAGTACTTC. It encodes CASVRGRGETQYF.

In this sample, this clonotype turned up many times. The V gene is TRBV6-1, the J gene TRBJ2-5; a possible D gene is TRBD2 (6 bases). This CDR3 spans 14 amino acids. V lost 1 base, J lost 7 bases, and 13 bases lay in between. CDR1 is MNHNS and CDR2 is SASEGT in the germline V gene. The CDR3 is CASSEEAGTGTQYF. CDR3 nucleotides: TGTGCCAGCAGTGAAGAGGCGGGAACGGGGACCCAGTACTTC.

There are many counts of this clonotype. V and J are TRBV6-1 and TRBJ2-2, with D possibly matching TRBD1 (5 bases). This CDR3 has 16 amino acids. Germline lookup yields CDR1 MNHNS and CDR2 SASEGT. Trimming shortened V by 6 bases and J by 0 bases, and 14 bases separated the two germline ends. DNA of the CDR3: TGTGCCAGCAGAAGAACCTGGACATCGAACACCGGGGAGCTGTTTTTT. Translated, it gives CASRRTWTSNTGELFF.